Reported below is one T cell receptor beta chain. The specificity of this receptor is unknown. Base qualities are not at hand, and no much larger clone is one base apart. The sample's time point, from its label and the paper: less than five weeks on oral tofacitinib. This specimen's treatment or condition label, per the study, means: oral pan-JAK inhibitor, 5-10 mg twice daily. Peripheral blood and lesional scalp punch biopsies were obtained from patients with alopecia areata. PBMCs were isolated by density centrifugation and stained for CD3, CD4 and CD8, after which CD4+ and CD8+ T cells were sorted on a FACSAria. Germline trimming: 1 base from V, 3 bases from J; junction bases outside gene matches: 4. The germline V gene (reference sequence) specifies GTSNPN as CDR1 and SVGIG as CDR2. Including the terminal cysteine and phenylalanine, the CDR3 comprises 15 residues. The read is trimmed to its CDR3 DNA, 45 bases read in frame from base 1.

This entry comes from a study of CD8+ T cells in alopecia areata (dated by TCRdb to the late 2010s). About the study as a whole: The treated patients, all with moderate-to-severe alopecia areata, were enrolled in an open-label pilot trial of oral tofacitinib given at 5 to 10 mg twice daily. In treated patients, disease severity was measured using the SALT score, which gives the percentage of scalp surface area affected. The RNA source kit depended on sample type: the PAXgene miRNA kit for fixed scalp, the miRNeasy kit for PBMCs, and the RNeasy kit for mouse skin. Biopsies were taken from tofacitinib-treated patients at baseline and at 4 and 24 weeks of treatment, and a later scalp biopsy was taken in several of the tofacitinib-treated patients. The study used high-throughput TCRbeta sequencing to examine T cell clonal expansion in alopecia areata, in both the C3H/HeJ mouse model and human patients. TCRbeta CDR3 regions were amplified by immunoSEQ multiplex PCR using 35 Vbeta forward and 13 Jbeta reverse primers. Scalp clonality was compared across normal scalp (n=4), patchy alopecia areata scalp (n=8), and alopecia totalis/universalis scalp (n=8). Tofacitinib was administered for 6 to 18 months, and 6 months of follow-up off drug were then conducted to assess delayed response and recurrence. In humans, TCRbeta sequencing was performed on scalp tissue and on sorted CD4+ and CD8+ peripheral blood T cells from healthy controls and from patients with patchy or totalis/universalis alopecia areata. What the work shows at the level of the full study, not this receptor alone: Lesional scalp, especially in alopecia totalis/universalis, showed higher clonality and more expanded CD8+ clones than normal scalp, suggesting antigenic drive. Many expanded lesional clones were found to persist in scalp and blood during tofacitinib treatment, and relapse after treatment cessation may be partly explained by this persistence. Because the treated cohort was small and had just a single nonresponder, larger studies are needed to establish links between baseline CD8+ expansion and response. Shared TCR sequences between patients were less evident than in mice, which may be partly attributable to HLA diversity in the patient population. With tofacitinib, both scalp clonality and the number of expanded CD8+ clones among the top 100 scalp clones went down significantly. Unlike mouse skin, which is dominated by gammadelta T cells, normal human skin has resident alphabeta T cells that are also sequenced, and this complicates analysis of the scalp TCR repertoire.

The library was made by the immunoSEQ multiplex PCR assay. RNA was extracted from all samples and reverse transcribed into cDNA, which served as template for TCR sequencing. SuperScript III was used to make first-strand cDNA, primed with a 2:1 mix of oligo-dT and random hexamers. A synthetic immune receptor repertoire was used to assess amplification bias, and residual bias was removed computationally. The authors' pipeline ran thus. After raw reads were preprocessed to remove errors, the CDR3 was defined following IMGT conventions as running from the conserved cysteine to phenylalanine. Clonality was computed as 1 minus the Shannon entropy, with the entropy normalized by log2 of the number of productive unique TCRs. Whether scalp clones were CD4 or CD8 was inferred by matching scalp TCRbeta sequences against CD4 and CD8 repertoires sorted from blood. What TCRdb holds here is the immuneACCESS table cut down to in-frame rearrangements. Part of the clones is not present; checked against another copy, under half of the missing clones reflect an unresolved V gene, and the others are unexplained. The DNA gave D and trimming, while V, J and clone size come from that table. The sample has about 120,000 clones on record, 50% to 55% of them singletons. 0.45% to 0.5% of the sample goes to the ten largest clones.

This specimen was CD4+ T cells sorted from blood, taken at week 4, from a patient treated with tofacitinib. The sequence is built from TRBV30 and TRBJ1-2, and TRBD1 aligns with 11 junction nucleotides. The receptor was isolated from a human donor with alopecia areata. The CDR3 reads CAWSAGTGGHYGYTF. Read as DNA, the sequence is TGTGCCTGGAGTGCAGGGACAGGGGGACACTATGGCTACACCTTC.